What follows are 16 T cell receptor beta chains derived from one specimen sequenced in a study of human T cells and chemical hapten exposure (dated by TCRdb to about 2021). The sample's time point label, decoded: pre-sensitization, week 0. Taken with the paper, the label for treatment or condition translates to: therapeutic diphenylcyclopropenone sensitization with weekly scalp DPC. The receptor library was made with RACE. Reads for this sample came from a NextSeq 500. Clones were called with MiXCR by TCRdb after fastp trimmed the public reads at Q25, and only in-frame beta chains were retained. Under each unique CDR3 protein, matching rows form one entry showing the most common genes and DNA. For this sample there are fewer than 65,000 distinct CDR3 sequences; about 9.4% appear just once. The ten largest clones add up to 11% to 15% of the sample. This specimen consisted of whole blood, obtained in connection with sensitization to the hapten diphenylcyclopropenone (DPC). These receptors all stem from a woman in her thirties or forties with alopecia areata. Some clones in this sample may be carry-over from other donors' samples.

This clonotype has ten or more counts. The V and J genes are TRBV11-2 and TRBJ2-7; D unresolved. The CDR3 is made up of 14 amino acids. Germline V gives CDR1 SGHAT, CDR2 FQNNGV. V was clipped by 5 bases and J by 6 bases, with 17 bases between them. The CDR3 reads CASSMLGLQGEQYF. In DNA form, the CDR3 reads TGTGCCAGCAGCATGCTCGGGCTCCAAGGCGAGCAGTACTTC.

This clonotype was seen at least ten times. The chain couples TRBV28 to TRBJ2-2, with unresolved D. CDR1 and CDR2 (germline): MDHEN, SYDVKM. This CDR3 comprises 14 residues. Trimming pared 1 base from V and 6 bases from J, leaving 9 bases between. The CDR3, as DNA: TGTGCCAGCAGTTTATTTCGGACGGCCGGGGAGCTGTTTTTT. Translated, it gives CASSLFRTAGELFF.

The chain carries TRBV3-1 and TRBJ1-5; D unclear. The CDR3 contains 13 residues. V lost 0 bases and J 9 bases, leaving 9 bases between the germline ends. Germline CDR1 and CDR2: LGHDT and YNNKEL (reference sequence). CDR3 coding DNA: TGTGCCAGCAGCCAAGATTCTGCCCGGCCCCAGCATTTT. Its translation is CASSQDSARPQHF.

This clonotype was recorded many times. The CDR3 nucleotides read TGTGCCAGTTCACGTCAGGGGGGGATGGGGAATCAGCCCCAGCATTTT. This codes for CASSRQGGMGNQPQHF. The gene calls are TRBV12-3 or TRBV12-4 and TRBJ1-5, with 7 bases that match TRBD1. This CDR3 region has 16 residues. V dropped 9 bases and J dropped 4; count of bases not matched to a gene: 15.

This clonotype was observed at least ten times. V and J are TRBV30 and TRBJ1-4; 10 bases are a match to TRBD1. Germline V gene lookup returns CDR1 GTSNPN and CDR2 SVGIG (reference sequence). The CDR3 is 16 amino acids. V shed 2 bases and J 8 bases; nucleotides not matched to a gene: 11. The CDR3 here is CAWSRLVGTGDEKLFF. As DNA, the CDR3 is TGTGCCTGGAGTCGGCTAGTCGGGACAGGGGACGAAAAACTGTTTTTT.

This clonotype has just a few counts. The chain recombines TRBV13 with TRBJ2-3; D unresolved. Germline-derived CDR1 and CDR2 are PRHDT and FYEKMQ (reference sequence). The CDR3 has 12 amino acids. V was pared by 3 bases and J by 9 bases, with 10 bases between. Here the CDR3 DNA reads TGTGCCAGCAGCTTTGGTCGAGGAACGCAGTATTTT. Its translation: CASSFGRGTQYF.

This clonotype was recorded many times. The rearrangement uses TRBV11-3 and TRBJ2-2; D remains ambiguous. The ends were cut back, 1 base at V and 5 bases at J, with 5 bases in the middle. The CDR3 is 13 amino acids. Germline V CDR1 and CDR2: SGHNT, YENEEA. CDR3 DNA: TGTGCCAGCAGCTTAGTTGAAACCGGGGAGCTGTTTTTT. This gives the protein CASSLVETGELFF.

This clonotype was seen repeatedly, ten times or more. The J gene is TRBJ2-7, the V gene TRBV4-2, with D possibly TRBD2 on 5 matching bases. Germline CDR1 reads LGHNA; CDR2 reads YNFKEQ. CDR3 size: 16 residues. Trimming shortened V by 0 bases and J by 5 bases, and 17 bases separated the two germline ends. The CDR3 loop is CASSQEGPPLANEQYF. DNA of the CDR3: TGTGCCAGCAGCCAAGAGGGCCCCCCCCTAGCAAACGAGCAGTACTTC.

The chain joins TRBV7-6 to TRBJ2-7; tentatively, D is TRBD2 (5 bases). Trimming cost V 1 base and J 2 bases, with 12 bases left between them. The length of the CDR3 is 15 residues. Germline V gene data show CDR1 as SGHVS and CDR2 as FNYEAQ. The CDR3 DNA is TGTGCCAGCAGCTTAGGTAGGACGGGGACCTACGAGCAGTACTTC. Its protein is CASSLGRTGTYEQYF. The full variable domain, its missing parts supplied by reference TRBV7-6 and TRBJ2-7, is GAGVSQSPRYKVTKRGQDVALRCDPISGHVSLYWYRQALGQGPEFLTYFNYEAQQDKSGLPNDRFSAERPEGSISTLTIQRTEQRDSAMYRCASSLGRTGTYEQYFGPGTRLTVT.

In this sample, this clonotype turned up many times. The V and J genes are TRBV7-6 and TRBJ2-1; 12 bases fit TRBD2. CDR3 size: 16 residues. J gave up 6 bases and V 5 bases, and 8 bases lay outside the gene matches. Germline V gene data show CDR1 as SGHVS and CDR2 as FNYEAQ. CDR3 in amino acids: CASSLILAGGFNEQFF. The CDR3 region has the DNA TGTGCCAGCAGCCTCATACTAGCGGGGGGCTTCAATGAGCAGTTCTTC. The complete variable domain, with remaining parts taken from reference TRBV7-6 and TRBJ2-1, reads GAGVSQSPRYKVTKRGQDVALRCDPISGHVSLYWYRQALGQGPEFLTYFNYEAQQDKSGLPNDRFSAERPEGSISTLTIQRTEQRDSAMYRCASSLILAGGFNEQFFGPGTRLTVL.

This clonotype was counted between two and nine times. The chain has TRBV5-1 and TRBJ2-3; D is uncertain. The CDR3 has 14 residues. The V gene's germline CDR1 is SGHRS and CDR2 YFSETQ. V lost 0 bases and J lost 2, with 7 bases in between. CDR3 sequence: CASSLDRNTDTQYF. For the CDR3, the DNA is TGCGCCAGCAGCTTGGACAGAAACACAGATACGCAGTATTTT.

The J gene is TRBJ1-5, the V gene TRBV18, with TRBD1 matching 8 bases. Germline V gene sequence: CDR1 KGHSH, CDR2 LQKENI. The CDR3 consists of 15 residues. Trimming removed 2 bases from V and 5 bases from J; junction bases left unmatched: 5. The CDR3 loop reads CASSPAGQAHQPQHF. CDR3 sequence (DNA): TGTGCCAGCTCACCAGCGGGACAGGCCCATCAGCCCCAGCATTTT.

This clonotype was detected a few times. V gene TRBV5-1 combines with J gene TRBJ1-4; 7 bases are a match to TRBD1. Trimming cost V 2 bases and J 5 bases; bases outside gene matches: 6. The CDR3 runs 15 residues. In germline, CDR1 is SGHRS, CDR2 YFSETQ. The CDR3: CASSFRDSRNEKLFF. In nucleotides, the CDR3 is TGCGCCAGCAGCTTTCGGGACAGCAGGAATGAAAAACTGTTTTTT.

The sample holds a few counts of this clonotype. This chain links TRBV14 with TRBJ1-2, with D hard to call. V lost 4 bases and J lost 0, with 9 bases in between. This CDR3 contains 14 residues. Germline V CDR1 and CDR2: SGHDN, FVKESK. The CDR3 DNA sequence: TGTGCCAGCAGCCCCCTCGGACCTAACTATGGCTACACCTTC. Protein sequence: CASSPLGPNYGYTF.

This clonotype showed up many times. The chain is built from TRBV30 and TRBJ2-3, with D perhaps TRBD2 (5 bases). Germline V gene lookup returns CDR1 GTSNPN and CDR2 SVGIG (reference sequence). The CDR3 contains 13 residues. The V gene lost 0 bases and the J gene lost 3 bases, with 7 bases spanning the gap. The CDR3 sequence is CAWSVSGTDTQYF. CDR3 bases: TGTGCCTGGAGTGTATCGGGGACAGATACGCAGTATTTT.

This clonotype was counted only a few times. V usage is TRBV5-3 and J usage is TRBJ2-7; D gene uncertain. TRBV5-3 is an open reading frame whose function is uncertain. Trimming took off 2 bases at V and 0 bases at J, with 15 bases between the two ends. The CDR3 totals 16 residues. Here the CDR3 DNA reads TGTGCCAGAAGCTTCCGGCGTAACACTTACTCCTACGAGCAGTACTTC. It translates to CARSFRRNTYSYEQYF.